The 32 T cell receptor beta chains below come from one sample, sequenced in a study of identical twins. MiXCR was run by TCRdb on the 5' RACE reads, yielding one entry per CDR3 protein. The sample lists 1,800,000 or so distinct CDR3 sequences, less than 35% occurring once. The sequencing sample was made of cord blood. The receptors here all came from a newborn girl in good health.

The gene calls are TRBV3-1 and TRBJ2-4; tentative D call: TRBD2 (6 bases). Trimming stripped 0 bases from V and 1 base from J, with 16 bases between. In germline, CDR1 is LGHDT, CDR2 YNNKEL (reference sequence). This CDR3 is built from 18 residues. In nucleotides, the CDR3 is TGTGCCAGCAGCCAAGATGCGAGCGGGTACAGGGCCAAAAACATTCAGTACTTC. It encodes CASSQDASGYRAKNIQYF.

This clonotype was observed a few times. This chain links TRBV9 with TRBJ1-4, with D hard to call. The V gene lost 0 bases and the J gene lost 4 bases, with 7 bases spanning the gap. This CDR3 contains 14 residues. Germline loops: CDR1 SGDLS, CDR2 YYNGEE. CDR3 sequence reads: CASSVGGGNEKLFF. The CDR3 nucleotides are TGTGCCAGCAGCGTAGGTGGAGGTAATGAAAAACTGTTTTTT.

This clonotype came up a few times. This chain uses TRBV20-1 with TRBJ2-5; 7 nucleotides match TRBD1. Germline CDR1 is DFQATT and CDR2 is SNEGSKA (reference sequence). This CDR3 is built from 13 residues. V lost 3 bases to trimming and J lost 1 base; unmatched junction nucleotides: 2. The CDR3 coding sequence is TGCAGTGCTAGGAGGGACAGCCAAGAGACCCAGTACTTC. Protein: CSARRDSQETQYF.

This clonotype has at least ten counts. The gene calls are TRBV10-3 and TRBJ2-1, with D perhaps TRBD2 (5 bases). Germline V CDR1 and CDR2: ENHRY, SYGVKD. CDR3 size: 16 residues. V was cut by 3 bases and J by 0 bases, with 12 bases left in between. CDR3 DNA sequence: TGTGCCATCAGTGACTTCCACCGGGACTCCTACAATGAGCAGTTCTTC. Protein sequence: CAISDFHRDSYNEQFF.

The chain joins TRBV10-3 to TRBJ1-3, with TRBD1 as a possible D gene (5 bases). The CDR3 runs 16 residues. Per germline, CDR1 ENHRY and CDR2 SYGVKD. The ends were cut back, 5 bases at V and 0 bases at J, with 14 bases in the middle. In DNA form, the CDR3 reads TGTGCCATCAGTTCCCCGGGACTCAACTCTGGAAACACCATATATTTT. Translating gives CAISSPGLNSGNTIYF.

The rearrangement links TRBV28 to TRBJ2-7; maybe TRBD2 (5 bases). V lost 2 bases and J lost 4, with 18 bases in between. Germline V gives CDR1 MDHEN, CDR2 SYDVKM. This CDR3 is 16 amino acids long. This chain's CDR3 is CASSLSSSGTGYEQYF. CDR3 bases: TGTGCCAGCAGTTTAAGTTCGTCGGGAACGGGGTACGAGCAGTACTTC. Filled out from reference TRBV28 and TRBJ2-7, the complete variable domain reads DVKVTQSSRYLVKRTGEKVFLECVQDMDHENMFWYRQDPGLGLRLIYFSYDVKMKEKGDIPEGYSVSREKKERFSLILESASTNQTSMYLCASSLSSSGTGYEQYFGPGTRLTVT.

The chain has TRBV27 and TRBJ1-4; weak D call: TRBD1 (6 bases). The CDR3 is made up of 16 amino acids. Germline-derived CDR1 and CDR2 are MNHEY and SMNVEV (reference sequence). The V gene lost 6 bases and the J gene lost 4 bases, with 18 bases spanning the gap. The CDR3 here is CASSIRRDIYNEKLFF. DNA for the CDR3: TGTGCCAGCAGCATAAGGCGGGACATCTATAATGAAAAACTGTTTTTT.

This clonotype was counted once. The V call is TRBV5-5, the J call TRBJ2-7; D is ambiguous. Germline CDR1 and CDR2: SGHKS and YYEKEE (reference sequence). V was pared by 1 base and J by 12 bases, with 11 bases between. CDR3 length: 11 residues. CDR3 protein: CASSLSQTLYF. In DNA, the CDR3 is TGTGCCAGCAGCTTGTCGCAGACCCTGTACTTC. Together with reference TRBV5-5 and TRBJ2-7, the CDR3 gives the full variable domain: DAGVTQSPTHLIKTRGQQVTLRCSPISGHKSVSWYQQVLGQGPQFIFQYYEKEERGRGNFPDRFSARQFPNYSSELNVNALLLGDSALYLCASSLSQTLYFGPGTRLTVT.

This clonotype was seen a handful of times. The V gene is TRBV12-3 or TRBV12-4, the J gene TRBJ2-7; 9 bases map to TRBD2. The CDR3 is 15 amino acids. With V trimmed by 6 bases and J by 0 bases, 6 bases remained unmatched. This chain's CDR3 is CASRPLAGASYEQYF. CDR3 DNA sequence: TGTGCCAGCAGGCCCTTAGCGGGGGCCTCCTACGAGCAGTACTTC.

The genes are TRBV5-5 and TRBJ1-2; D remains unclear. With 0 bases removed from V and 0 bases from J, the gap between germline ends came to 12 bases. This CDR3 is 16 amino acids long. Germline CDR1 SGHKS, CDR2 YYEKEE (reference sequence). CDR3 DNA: TGTGCCAGCAGCTTGGAAGGGCAGCGACCTAACTATGGCTACACCTTC. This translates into CASSLEGQRPNYGYTF.

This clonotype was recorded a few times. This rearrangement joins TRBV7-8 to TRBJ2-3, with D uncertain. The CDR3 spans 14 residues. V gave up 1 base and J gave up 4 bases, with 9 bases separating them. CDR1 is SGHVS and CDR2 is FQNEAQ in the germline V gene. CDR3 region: CASSLELGADTQYF. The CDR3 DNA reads TGTGCCAGCAGCTTAGAGCTAGGCGCAGATACGCAGTATTTT.

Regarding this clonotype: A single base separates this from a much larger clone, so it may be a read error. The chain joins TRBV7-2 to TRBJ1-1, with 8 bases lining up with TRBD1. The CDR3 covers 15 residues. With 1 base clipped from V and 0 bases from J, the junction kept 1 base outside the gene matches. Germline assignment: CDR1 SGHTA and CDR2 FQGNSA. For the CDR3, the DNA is TGTGCCAGCAGCTTAGAGACAGGGGTGAACACTGAAGCTTTCTTT. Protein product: CASSLETGVNTEAFF.

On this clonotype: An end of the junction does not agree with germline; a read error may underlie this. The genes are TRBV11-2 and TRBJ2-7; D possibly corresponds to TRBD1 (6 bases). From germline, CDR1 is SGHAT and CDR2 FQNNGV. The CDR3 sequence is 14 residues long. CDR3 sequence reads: CASSLPDSKETQYF. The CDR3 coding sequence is TGTGCCAGCAGCCTACCGGACAGTAAAGAGACCCAGTATTTC.

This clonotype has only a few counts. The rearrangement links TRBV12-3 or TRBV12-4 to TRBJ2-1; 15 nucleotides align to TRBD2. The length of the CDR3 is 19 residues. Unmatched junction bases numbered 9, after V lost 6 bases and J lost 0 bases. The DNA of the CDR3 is TGTGCCAGCAGCCTCAGGGGACTAGCGGGAGGCGGCTCCTACAATGAGCAGTTCTTC. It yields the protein CASSLRGLAGGGSYNEQFF.

CDR3 nucleotide sequence: TGTGCCACCCGACAGGGGGCGGAGACCCAGTACTTC. It translates to CATRQGAETQYF. The chain is built from TRBV6-2 or TRBV6-3 and TRBJ2-5; 10 bases line up with TRBD1. The ends lost 10 bases at V and 5 bases at J; junction bases unmatched: 4. The CDR3 runs to 12 residues. Germline assignment: CDR1 MNHEY and CDR2 SVGEGT.

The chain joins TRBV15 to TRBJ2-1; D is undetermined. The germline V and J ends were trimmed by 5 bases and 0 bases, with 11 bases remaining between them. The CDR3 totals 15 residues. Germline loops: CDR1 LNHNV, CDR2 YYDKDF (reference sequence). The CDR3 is CATSPDWSSYNEQFF. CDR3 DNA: TGTGCCACCAGCCCCGACTGGAGCTCCTACAATGAGCAGTTCTTC.

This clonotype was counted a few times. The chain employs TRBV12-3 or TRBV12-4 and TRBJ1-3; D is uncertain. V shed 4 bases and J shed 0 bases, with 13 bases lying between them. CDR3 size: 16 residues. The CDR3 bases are TGTGCCAGCAGTTCTGAACGGTTGAGCTCTGGAAACACCATATATTTT. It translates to CASSSERLSSGNTIYF.

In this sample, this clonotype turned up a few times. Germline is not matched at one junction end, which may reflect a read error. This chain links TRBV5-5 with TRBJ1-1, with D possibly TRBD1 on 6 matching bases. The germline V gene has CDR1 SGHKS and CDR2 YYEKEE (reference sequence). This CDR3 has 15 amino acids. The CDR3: CASTLTGSMNTEAFF. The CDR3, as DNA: TGTGCCAGCACCTTGACAGGCAGCATGAACACTGAAGCTTTCTTT.

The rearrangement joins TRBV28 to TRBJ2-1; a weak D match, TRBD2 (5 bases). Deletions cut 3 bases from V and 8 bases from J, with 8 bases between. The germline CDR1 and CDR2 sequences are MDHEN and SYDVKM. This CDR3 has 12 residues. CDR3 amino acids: CASSFGDYEQFF. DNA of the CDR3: TGTGCCAGCAGTTTCGGGGATTATGAGCAGTTCTTC.

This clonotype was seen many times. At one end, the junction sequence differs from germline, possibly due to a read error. CDR3 in amino acids: CASSLAGANEKLFF. The CDR3 nucleotides are TGTGCCAGCAGCTTAGCGGGGGCTAATGAAAAACTGTTTTTT. V is TRBV5-1 and J is TRBJ1-4, with a tentative D call TRBD1 (5 bases). Looked up from germline, CDR1 is SGHRS and CDR2 is YFSETQ. The CDR3 is made up of 14 amino acids.

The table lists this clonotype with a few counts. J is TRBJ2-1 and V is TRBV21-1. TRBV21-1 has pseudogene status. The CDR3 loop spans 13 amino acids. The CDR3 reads CASSNRLPDEQFF. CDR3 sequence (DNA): TGTGCCAGCAGCAATCGCCTACCCGATGAGCAGTTCTTC.

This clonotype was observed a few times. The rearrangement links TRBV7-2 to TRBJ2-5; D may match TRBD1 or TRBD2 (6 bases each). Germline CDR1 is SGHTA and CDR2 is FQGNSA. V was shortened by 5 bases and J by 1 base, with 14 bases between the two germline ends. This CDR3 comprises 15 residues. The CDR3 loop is CASSGPGAPQETQYF. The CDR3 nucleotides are TGTGCCAGCAGCGGTCCGGGGGCCCCCCAAGAGACCCAGTACTTC.

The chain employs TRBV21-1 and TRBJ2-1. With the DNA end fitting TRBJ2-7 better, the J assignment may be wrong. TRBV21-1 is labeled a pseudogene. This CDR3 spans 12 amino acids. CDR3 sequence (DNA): TGTGCCAGCAGCTCTAACGCCAATGAGCAGTACTTC. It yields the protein CASSSNANEQYF.

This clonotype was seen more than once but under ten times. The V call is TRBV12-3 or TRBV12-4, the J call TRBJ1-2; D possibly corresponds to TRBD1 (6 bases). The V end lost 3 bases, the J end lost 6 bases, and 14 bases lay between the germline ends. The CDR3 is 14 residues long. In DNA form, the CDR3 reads TGTGCCAGCAGTTTGGACAGAGGCGTCGATGGCTACACCTTC. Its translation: CASSLDRGVDGYTF.

The CDR3 sequence: CASSSGTGGVGNQPQHF. In nucleotides, the CDR3 is TGTGCCAGCAGTTCCGGGACAGGGGGCGTTGGGAATCAGCCCCAGCATTTT. The genes are TRBV28 and TRBJ1-5, with 12 bases aligning to TRBD1. Germline V lookup: CDR1 MDHEN, CDR2 SYDVKM. The CDR3 is 17 amino acids. Trimming removed 4 bases from V and 4 bases from J; junction bases left unmatched: 8.

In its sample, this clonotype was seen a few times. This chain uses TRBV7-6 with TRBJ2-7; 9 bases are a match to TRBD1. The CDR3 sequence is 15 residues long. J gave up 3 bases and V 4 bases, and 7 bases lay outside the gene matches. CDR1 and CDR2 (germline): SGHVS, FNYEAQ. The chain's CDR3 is CASSSEWTGDYEQYF. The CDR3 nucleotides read TGTGCCAGCAGCTCGGAATGGACAGGGGACTACGAGCAGTACTTC.

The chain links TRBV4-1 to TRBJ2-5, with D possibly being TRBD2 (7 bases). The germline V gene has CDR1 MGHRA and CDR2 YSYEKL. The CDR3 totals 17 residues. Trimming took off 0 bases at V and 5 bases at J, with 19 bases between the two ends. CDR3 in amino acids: CASSQERGSRGAETQYF. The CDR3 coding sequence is TGCGCCAGCAGCCAAGAACGAGGATCCCGGGGGGCGGAGACCCAGTACTTC.

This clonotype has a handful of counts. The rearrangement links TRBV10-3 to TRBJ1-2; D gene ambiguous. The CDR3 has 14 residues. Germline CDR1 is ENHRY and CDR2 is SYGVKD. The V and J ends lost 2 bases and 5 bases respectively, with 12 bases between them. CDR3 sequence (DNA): TGTGCCATCAGTGAGCCGAGAGGAATTTATGGCTACACCTTC. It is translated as CAISEPRGIYGYTF.

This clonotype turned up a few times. The CDR3 loop is CASSLYSGRYEQFF. CDR3 sequence (DNA): TGTGCCAGCAGTTTATATTCGGGACGATATGAGCAGTTCTTC. This chain uses TRBV28 with TRBJ2-1; D is tentatively TRBD1 or TRBD2 (5 bases each). The CDR3 totals 14 residues. Germline V gene data show CDR1 as MDHEN and CDR2 as SYDVKM. V lost 1 base to trimming and J lost 8 bases, with 12 bases between them.

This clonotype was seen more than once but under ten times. CDR3 in DNA: TGTGCCATCAGTGAGCCGGGGGGGGGCACTGAAGCTTTCTTT. It codes for CAISEPGGGTEAFF. The chain has TRBV10-3 and TRBJ1-1; TRBD1 might be the D (5 bases). Per germline, CDR1 ENHRY and CDR2 SYGVKD. The CDR3 contains 14 residues. The V end was cut by 2 bases, the J end by 4 bases, with 11 bases between.

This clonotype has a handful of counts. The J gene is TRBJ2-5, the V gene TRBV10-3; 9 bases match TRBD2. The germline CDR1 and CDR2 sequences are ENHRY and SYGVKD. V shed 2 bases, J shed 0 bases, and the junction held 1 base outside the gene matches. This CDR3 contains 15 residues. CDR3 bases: TGTGCCATCAGTGAGACTAGCGGGTACCAAGAGACCCAGTACTTC. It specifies CAISETSGYQETQYF.

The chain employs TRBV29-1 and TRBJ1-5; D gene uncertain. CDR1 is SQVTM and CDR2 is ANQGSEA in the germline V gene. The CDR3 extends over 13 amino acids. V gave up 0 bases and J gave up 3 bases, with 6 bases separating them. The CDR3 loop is CSVEDHPNQPQHF. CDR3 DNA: TGCAGCGTTGAAGATCACCCCAATCAGCCCCAGCATTTT.